Each of the 5 T cell receptor beta chains below was sequenced from the same sample in a study of cytomegalovirus exposure and HLA in healthy donors. TCRdb keeps only in-frame clones here, not all; method: immunoSEQ multiplex PCR. The sample records some 60,000 clones, 96% being singletons. Sequencing used PBMCs. These receptors all come from a man aged 18 to 30 in good health and CMV-seronegative.

This chain connects TRBV28 to TRBJ2-3; 10 bases map to TRBD2. CDR3 length equals 15 residues. CDR1 is MDHEN, CDR2 SYDVKM, per germline. Trimming took 3 bases from V and 7 from J; bases not matched to a gene: 7. CDR3 sequence: CASSFQLAGRNTQYF. CDR3 sequence (DNA): TGTGCCAGCAGTTTTCAACTAGCGGGACGTAATACGCAGTATTTT.

Turning to this clone: Being one base from a much bigger clone, this may be a read error. CDR3 amino acids: CASGTGPYEQYF. The CDR3 DNA is TGTGCCAGCGGGACAGGGCCCTACGAGCAGTACTTC. This chain uses TRBV28 with TRBJ2-7, with 9 bases matching TRBD1. V was clipped by 8 bases and J by 2 bases; unmatched bases: 1. This CDR3 has 12 amino acids. Germline CDR1 and CDR2: MDHEN and SYDVKM.

This rearrangement joins TRBV2 to TRBJ2-5; TRBD2 agrees at 8 bases. V dropped 8 bases and J dropped 3; count of bases not matched to a gene: 2. The germline V gene has CDR1 SNHLY and CDR2 FYNNEI. The CDR3 length is 12 residues. The CDR3 coding sequence is TGTGCCAGCCTACTAGCGGAAGAGACCCAGTACTTC. Its translation is CASLLAEETQYF.

This chain connects TRBV28 to TRBJ2-1; 7 nucleotides align to TRBD2. Per germline, CDR1 MDHEN and CDR2 SYDVKM. This CDR3 is 13 amino acids long. The trim removed 6 bases at V and 4 bases at J, leaving 3 bases unmatched. The CDR3 nucleotides are TGTGCCAGCAGGCTGGGAGGGTACAATGAGCAGTTCTTC. Protein sequence: CASRLGGYNEQFF.

The genes are TRBV30 and TRBJ1-2; D remains ambiguous. The germline CDR1 and CDR2 sequences are GTSNPN and SVGIG (reference sequence). V lost 5 bases and J lost 4, with 8 bases in between. The CDR3 is 11 residues long. The CDR3 sequence: CAWGRSYGYTF. The CDR3 DNA reads as TGTGCCTGGGGGCGATCCTATGGCTACACCTTC.